This T cell receptor (beta chain) is from a study of blood T cell repertoires in COVID-19. About the study: Collection of acute and convalescent COVID-19 samples took place in the United States, Italy and Spain.

Authors' processing steps: Amplified reference gene primers provided the basis for estimating nucleated cell counts. Libraries were prepared by immunoSEQ multiplex PCR; TCRdb keeps only in-frame clonotypes and omits some of them. That table supplies the V and J calls and clone size; D and trimming were determined from the DNA. The table has about 110,000 clones, roughly 90% seen once; the top ten hold under 5.5%. The TCR originated in a man in his forties with active or convalescent COVID-19. Sequences were obtained from peripheral blood.

CDR3 coding DNA: TGTGCCAGCAGCACGGGACAGACCTCCTATGGCTACACCTTC. Protein product: CASSTGQTSYGYTF. The V gene is TRBV11-1, the J gene TRBJ1-2, with 7 nucleotides matching TRBD1. The germline V gene encodes CDR1 SGHAT and CDR2 FQDESV (reference sequence). This CDR3 contains 14 residues. The V segment lost 5 bases and the J segment 4 bases; nucleotides outside the gene matches: 7.